This T cell receptor (beta chain) was sequenced for a study of T cell responses to AZD1222 COVID-19 vaccine. This CDR3 spans 15 amino acids. The germline V gene encodes CDR1 KGHSY and CDR2 FQNENV. Trimming at V came to 0 bases and at J to 3 bases, leaving 0 bases not matched to a gene. Method: immunoSEQ multiplex PCR; TCRdb's copy keeps in-frame clones and lacks some. The sample holds over 100,000 clones, over 75% seen once. Source: peripheral blood, taken on day 0 of MenACWY control vaccination. This chain uses TRBV16 with TRBJ2-5; 11 bases are shared with TRBD2. The receptor's source is an adult in good health. The CDR3 nucleotides read TGTGCCAGCAGCCAATCGGGACTAGCGGAAGAGACCCAGTACTTC. Translation gives CASSQSGLAEETQYF. The full variable domain, its missing parts supplied by reference TRBV16 and TRBJ2-5, is GEEVAQTPKHLVRGEGQKAKLYCAPIKGHSYVFWYQQVLKNEFKFLISFQNENVFDETGMPKERFSAKCLPNSPCSLEIQATKLEDSAVYFCASSQSGLAEETQYFGPGTRLLVL.